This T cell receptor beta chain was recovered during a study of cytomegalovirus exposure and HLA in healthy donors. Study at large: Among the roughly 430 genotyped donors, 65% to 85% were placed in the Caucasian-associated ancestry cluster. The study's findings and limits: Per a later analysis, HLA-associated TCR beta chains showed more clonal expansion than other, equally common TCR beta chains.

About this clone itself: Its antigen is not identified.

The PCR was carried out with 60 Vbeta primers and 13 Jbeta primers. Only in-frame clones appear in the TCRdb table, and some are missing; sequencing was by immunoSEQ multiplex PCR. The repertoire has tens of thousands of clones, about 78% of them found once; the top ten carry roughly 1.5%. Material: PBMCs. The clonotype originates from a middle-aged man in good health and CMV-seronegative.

The CDR3 nucleotides are TGTGCCTGGAGTCCTATGACAGGGGATGGCTATCAGCCCCAGCATTTT. Amino acid sequence: CAWSPMTGDGYQPQHF. The chain recombines TRBV30 with TRBJ1-5; 8 bases agree with TRBD1. Trimming cost V 2 bases and J 5 bases; bases outside gene matches: 11. Germline V gives CDR1 GTSNPN, CDR2 SVGIG (reference sequence). The CDR3 length is 16 residues.